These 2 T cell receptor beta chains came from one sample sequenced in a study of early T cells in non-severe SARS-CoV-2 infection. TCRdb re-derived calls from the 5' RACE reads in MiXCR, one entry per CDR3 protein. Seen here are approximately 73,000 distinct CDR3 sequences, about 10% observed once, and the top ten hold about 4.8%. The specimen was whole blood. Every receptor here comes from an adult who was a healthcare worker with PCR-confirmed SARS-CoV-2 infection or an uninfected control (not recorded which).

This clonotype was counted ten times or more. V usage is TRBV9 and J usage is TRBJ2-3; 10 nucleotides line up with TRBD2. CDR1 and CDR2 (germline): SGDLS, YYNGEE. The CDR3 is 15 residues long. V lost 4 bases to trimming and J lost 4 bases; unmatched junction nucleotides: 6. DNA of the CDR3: TGTGCCAGCAGCTCCCAGCGGGGGGGCGCAGATACGCAGTATTTT. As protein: CASSSQRGGADTQYF.

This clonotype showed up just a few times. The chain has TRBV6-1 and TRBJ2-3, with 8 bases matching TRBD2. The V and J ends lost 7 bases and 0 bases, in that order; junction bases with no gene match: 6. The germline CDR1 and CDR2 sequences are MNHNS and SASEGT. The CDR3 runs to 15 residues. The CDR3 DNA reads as TGTGCCAGCAACCAACTAGCGGCTAGCACAGATACGCAGTATTTT. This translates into CASNQLAASTDTQYF.